This entry features one TCR beta chain sequence. These data come from a study of cytomegalovirus exposure and HLA in healthy donors. The CDR3 covers 17 residues. CDR1 and CDR2 from the germline V gene are ENHRY and SYGVKD. Trimming left V 5 bases short and J 2 bases short, with 19 bases between. Sequencing was performed with immunoSEQ multiplex PCR; in TCRdb, only in-frame clones are kept and a portion is missing. This repertoire shows approximately 150,000 clones, about 90% found once; its top ten account for 3%. The sequence came from a woman between 18 and 30 years old in good health and CMV-seropositive. The V and J genes are TRBV10-3 and TRBJ1-5; TRBD1 might be the D (5 bases). The sequenced sample was PBMCs. The CDR3 is CAISPARGGIGNQPQHF. The CDR3 DNA follows: TGTGCCATCAGTCCGGCGCGGGGGGGTATTGGCAATCAGCCCCAGCATTTT.